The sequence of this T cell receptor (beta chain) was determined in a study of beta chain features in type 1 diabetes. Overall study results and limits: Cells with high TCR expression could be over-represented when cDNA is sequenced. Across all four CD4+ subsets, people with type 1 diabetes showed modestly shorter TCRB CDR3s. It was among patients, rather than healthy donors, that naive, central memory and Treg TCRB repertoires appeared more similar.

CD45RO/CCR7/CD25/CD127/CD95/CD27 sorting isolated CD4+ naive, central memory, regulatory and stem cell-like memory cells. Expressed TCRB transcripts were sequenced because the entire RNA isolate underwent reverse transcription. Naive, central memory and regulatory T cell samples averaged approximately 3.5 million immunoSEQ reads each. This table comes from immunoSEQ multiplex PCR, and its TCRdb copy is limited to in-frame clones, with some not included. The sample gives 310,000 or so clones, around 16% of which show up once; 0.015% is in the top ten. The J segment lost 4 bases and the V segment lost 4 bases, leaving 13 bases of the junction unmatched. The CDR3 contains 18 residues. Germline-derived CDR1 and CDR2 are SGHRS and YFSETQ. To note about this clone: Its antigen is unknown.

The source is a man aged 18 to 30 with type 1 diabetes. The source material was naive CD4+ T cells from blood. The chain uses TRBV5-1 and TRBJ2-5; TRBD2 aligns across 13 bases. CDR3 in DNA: TGCGCCAGCAGCCCCCGAATGACTAGCGGGGGGCCCCCAGAGACCCAGTACTTC. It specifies CASSPRMTSGGPPETQYF.